The entry below describes one TCR beta chain. In germline, CDR1 is SNHLY, CDR2 FYNNEI. The length of the CDR3 is 12 residues. V was clipped by 6 bases and J by 8 bases; unmatched bases: 6. This sample stems from a study of blood T cell repertoires in COVID-19. Here immunoSEQ multiplex PCR was the method, and the copy in TCRdb shows in-frame clones only, minus some. The sample holds 150,000 to 200,000 clones; nearly 80% are singletons and the top ten take less than 30%. Material for sequencing was peripheral blood. The genes are TRBV2 and TRBJ1-2; the match to TRBD1 covers 7 bases. This receptor was identified in a woman between 65 and 79 years old with acute or convalescent COVID-19. In DNA form, the CDR3 reads TGTGCCAGCAGCTTCAGGGGGGAGGGCTACACCTTC. Protein sequence: CASSFRGEGYTF.